Sequencing of this T cell receptor (beta chain) was carried out in a study of OX40 agonist ivuxolimab in advanced cancers. The study in broad terms: The costimulatory receptor OX40 (CD134) was targeted by ivuxolimab, a fully human IgG2 agonistic monoclonal antibody. Of the roughly 52 dose-escalation patients, hepatocellular carcinoma was present in some 19, melanoma in some 15, renal cell carcinoma in 9 and head and neck cancer in 9. The paper reports the monotherapy dose-escalation portion (N of about 51 patients) of the phase I ivuxolimab trial. Partial responses occurred in three dose-escalation patients: two with cutaneous melanoma and one with hepatocellular carcinoma. The purpose of peripheral TCRbeta sequencing was to test whether ivuxolimab changed TCR sequence diversity and led to clonal T-cell expansion. In the dose-escalation cohort, approximately 83% of patients were male, and the mean age was around 65 years with a range of about 20 to 80. Prior anti-PD-1, anti-PD-L1 or anti-CTLA-4 therapy was permitted, and checkpoint inhibitors had been received by about two fifths of dose-escalation patients. Intravenous ivuxolimab was administered to patients every 2 weeks at six dose levels: 0.01, 0.1, 0.3, 1.5, 3 and 10 mg/kg.

Of note for this clone: The specificity of this receptor is unknown. One base away there is no much larger clone; base qualities are not given.

To sequence the TCRbeta CDR3 region, genomic DNA was isolated from the sorted cells. The immunoSEQ Assay was used to sequence the TCRbeta CDR3 regions. TCRdb took this table from immuneACCESS and kept in-frame rearrangements with V and J called. Such tables lack part of the clones; where checked against another copy, unresolved V genes explain under half of the gap, and the rest is unexplained. The sample yields 52,000 or so clones; about 93% were counted once. About 18% of the sample goes to the ten largest clones. The CDR3, cysteine through phenylalanine, is 19 amino acids long. CDR3 DNA is the only sequence kept; it has 57 bases, read in frame from the first base. The germline V and J ends show losses of 0 bases and 4 bases respectively, and no gene match explains 18 bases of the junction. CDR1 and CDR2 are read off the germline V gene as SGHVS and FQNEAQ. Patients with a history of autoimmune disease or receiving systemic immunosuppression were excluded from the trial. Peripheral blood for TCR sequencing was collected from all dose cohorts at baseline, on cycle 4 day 1, and on cycle 7 day 1. The samples were drawn from a first-in-human, open-label, multicenter phase I dose-escalation trial of ivuxolimab. Adults with locally advanced or metastatic head and neck squamous cell, hepatocellular, melanoma or renal cell carcinoma were enrolled in the trial. Before TCR sequencing, CD4+ T cells and CD8+ T cells from peripheral blood were sorted into separate populations.

What the research found in general, with its limitations: Clonal expansion of both CD4+ and CD8+ blood T cells was observed from baseline to week 6 at doses 0.1 to 3.0 mg/kg. In the 0.1-3.0 mg/kg groups, partial responders had among the lowest normalized peripheral clonal expansion, particularly in CD8+ T cells. The antigen specificity of the clonally expanded peripheral T cells was not determined. Low levels of normalized T-cell clonal expansion were also seen in some patients who did not respond. After ivuxolimab, more expanded clones were found on average in CD8+ T cells than in CD4+ T cells.

The V and J genes are TRBV7-8 and TRBJ2-7, with 7 middle bases fitting TRBD2. The sequencing here drew on CD4+ or CD8+ T cells sorted from blood, taken in a trial of the OX40 agonist ivuxolimab. The receptor was isolated from an adult with an advanced solid tumor such as melanoma, head and neck, liver or kidney cancer. The DNA sequence reads TGTGCCAGCAGCTTAGCTCGCGGTGTAGGGGAGGGGAATACTTACGAGCAGTACTTC. This encodes CASSLARGVGEGNTYEQYF.